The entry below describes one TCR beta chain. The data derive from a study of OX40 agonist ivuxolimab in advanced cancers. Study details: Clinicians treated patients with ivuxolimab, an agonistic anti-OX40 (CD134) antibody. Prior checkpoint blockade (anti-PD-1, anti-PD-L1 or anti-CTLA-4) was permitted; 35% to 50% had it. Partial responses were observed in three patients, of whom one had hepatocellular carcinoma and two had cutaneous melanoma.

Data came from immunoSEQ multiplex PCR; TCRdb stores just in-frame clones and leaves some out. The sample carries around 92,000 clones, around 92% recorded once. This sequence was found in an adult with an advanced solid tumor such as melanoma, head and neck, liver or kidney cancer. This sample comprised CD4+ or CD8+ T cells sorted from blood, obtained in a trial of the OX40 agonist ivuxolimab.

CDR3 DNA: TGTGCCAGCAGCTCACCTCCGGGACAGGGTGTCAATCAGCCCCAGCATTTT. Its protein is CASSSPPGQGVNQPQHF. The V and J genes are TRBV7-2 and TRBJ1-5; 9 bases map to TRBD1. V lost 4 bases, J lost 3 bases, and 10 bases stayed unmatched. Germline loops: CDR1 SGHTA, CDR2 FQGNSA. CDR3 size: 17 residues.